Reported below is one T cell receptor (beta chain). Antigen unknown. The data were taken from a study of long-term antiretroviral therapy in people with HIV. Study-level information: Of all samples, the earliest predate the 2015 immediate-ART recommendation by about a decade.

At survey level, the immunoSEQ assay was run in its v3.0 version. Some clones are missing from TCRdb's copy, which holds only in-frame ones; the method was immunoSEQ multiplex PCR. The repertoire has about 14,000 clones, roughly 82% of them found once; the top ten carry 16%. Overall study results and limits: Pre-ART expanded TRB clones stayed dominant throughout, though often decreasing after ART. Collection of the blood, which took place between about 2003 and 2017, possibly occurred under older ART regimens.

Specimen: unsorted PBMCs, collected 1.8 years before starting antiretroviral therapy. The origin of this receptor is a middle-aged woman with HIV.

The CDR3 reads CASSPGINYGYTF. Written as DNA, the CDR3 is TGTGCCAGCAGCCCCGGGATCAACTATGGCTACACCTTC. The chain carries TRBV7-9 and TRBJ1-2, with D uncertain. With 5 bases removed from V and 2 bases from J, the gap between germline ends came to 9 bases. The CDR3 is made up of 13 amino acids. CDR1 and CDR2 (germline): SEHNR, FQNEAQ (reference sequence).